A single sample gave rise to the 12 T cell receptor beta chains below, sequenced in a study of cytomegalovirus exposure and HLA in healthy donors. Amplification used 60 Vbeta primers and 13 Jbeta primers. The table came from immunoSEQ multiplex PCR; TCRdb's copy has only in-frame clones and leaves some out. The data contain approximately 170,000 clones, approximately 80% of them singletons. Sequenced sample: PBMCs. The receptors originated from a female donor in good health and CMV-seronegative.

To note about this clone: The germline gene is not matched at one end of the junction; a read error may be the cause. The gene calls are TRBV7-2 and TRBJ2-6; TRBD2 agrees at 7 bases. Germline CDR1 reads SGHTA; CDR2 reads FQGNSA. CDR3 size: 16 residues. The CDR3 DNA follows: TGTGCCAGCAGCTCGATGCGGGGGAGTGGGGCCAACGGCCTGACTTTC. It specifies CASSSMRGSGANGLTF. Full variable domain (remainder filled in from reference TRBV7-2 and TRBJ2-6): GAGVSQSPSNKVTEKGKDVELRCDPISGHTALYWYRQSLGQGLEFLIYFQGNSAPDKSGLPSDRFSAERTGGSVSTLTIQRTQQEDSAVYLCASSSMRGSGANGLTFGAGSRLTVL.

This clone was counted only a few times. J is TRBJ2-4 and V is TRBV28; possible D gene TRBD2, 5 bases. Germline V CDR1 and CDR2: MDHEN, SYDVKM. V lost 6 bases, J lost 0 bases, and 30 bases lay in between. The CDR3 consists of 21 residues. The chain's CDR3 is CASSPEWTGLRLKLAKNIQYF. The DNA for the CDR3 is TGTGCCAGCAGCCCTGAATGGACTGGCCTCCGTCTTAAGCTAGCCAAAAACATTCAGTACTTC.

The chain employs TRBV5-4 and TRBJ2-3; tentatively, D is TRBD2 (5 bases). Trimming removed 3 bases at V and 0 bases at J, with 8 bases between. The CDR3 contains 14 residues. The germline CDR1 and CDR2 sequences are SGHNT and YYREEE (reference sequence). CDR3 sequence: CASSSPSSTDTQYF. As DNA, the CDR3 is TGTGCCAGCAGCTCCCCTAGCAGCACAGATACGCAGTATTTT.

The chain carries TRBV27 and TRBJ1-1, with D perhaps matching TRBD1 (5 bases). Germline V gene sequence: CDR1 MNHEY, CDR2 SMNVEV (reference sequence). V shed 5 bases and J shed 3 bases, with 19 bases lying between them. The CDR3 contains 16 residues. The CDR3 DNA is TGTGCCAGCAGTATAACACAGACCACAGGTTACACTGAAGCTTTCTTT. This gives the protein CASSITQTTGYTEAFF.

The chain couples TRBV6-4 to TRBJ2-1, with TRBD1 identical over 10 bases. CDR1 is MRHNA, CDR2 SNTAGT, per germline. Trimming took 6 bases from V and 9 from J; bases not matched to a gene: 5. CDR3 length: 13 amino acids. The CDR3 region has the DNA TGTGCCAGCAGCCGGGACAGGGGTGCTGAGCAGTTCTTC. This encodes CASSRDRGAEQFF.

V is TRBV4-3 and J is TRBJ2-1; unclear D gene. The germline V and J ends were trimmed by 0 bases and 7 bases, with 10 bases remaining between them. CDR1 and CDR2 from the germline V gene are LGHNA and YSLEER. The CDR3 is made up of 14 amino acids. The CDR3 region has the DNA TGCGCCAGCAGCCAAGATCGACGCGGAAATGAGCAGTTCTTC. Protein sequence: CASSQDRRGNEQFF.

This clone appeared a few times. An end of the junction does not agree with germline; a read error may underlie this. The V and J genes are TRBV4-1 and TRBJ2-2; D may be TRBD2 (5 bases). CDR1 MGHRA and CDR2 YSYEKL come from the germline V gene. The CDR3 is 16 amino acids. CDR3 loop: CASSSEVRAKTGELFF. Written as DNA, the CDR3 is TGCGCCAGCAGCTCAGAGGTGAGGGCGAAGACCGGGGAGCTGTTTTTT.

Worth noting for this clone: The sample contains more than one DNA sequence encoding this CDR3. This rearrangement joins TRBV7-2 to TRBJ2-5; unclear D gene. CDR1 SGHTA and CDR2 FQGNSA come from the germline V gene. CDR3 length: 11 amino acids. Trimming left V 4 bases short and J 4 bases short, with 4 bases between. CDR3 sequence (DNA): TGTGCCAGCAGCTCCGGAGAGACCCAGTACTTC. Translating it yields CASSSGETQYF. Supplemented by reference TRBV7-2 and TRBJ2-5, the full variable domain reads GAGVSQSPSNKVTEKGKDVELRCDPISGHTALYWYRQSLGQGLEFLIYFQGNSAPDKSGLPSDRFSAERTGGSVSTLTIQRTQQEDSAVYLCASSSGETQYFGPGTRLLVL.

This chain links TRBV28 with TRBJ1-2; no clear D. Germline V gives CDR1 MDHEN, CDR2 SYDVKM. Between the trimmed V and J ends, which lost 8 bases and 2 bases, there was a span of 15 bases. The CDR3 sequence is 14 residues long. CDR3 coding DNA: TGTGCCAGCGTTCTGAGTTTGGTAAACTATGGCTACACCTTC. Translation: CASVLSLVNYGYTF.

V is TRBV6-1 and J is TRBJ1-1; possible D gene TRBD1, 5 bases. The ends were cut back, 11 bases at V and 5 bases at J, with 15 bases in the middle. The CDR3 covers 12 residues. Looked up from germline, CDR1 is MNHNS and CDR2 is SASEGT. The CDR3 DNA reads TGTGCCTCGAAGGGGCGGAGAACTGAAGCTTTCTTT. It codes for CASKGRRTEAFF.

Comment on this clone: The junction and the germline gene differ at one end; a read error may be behind it. The chain is built from TRBV7-9 and TRBJ2-6; D might be TRBD2 (5 bases). Germline V gene sequence: CDR1 SEHNR, CDR2 FQNEAQ (reference sequence). The CDR3 length is 17 residues. CDR3 DNA: TGTTCCAGCAGCTTACTCGCGTCCGGGGAGGGGGCCAACGTCCTGACTTTC. Translated: CSSSLLASGEGANVLTF.

This chain connects TRBV4-2 to TRBJ1-5, with D hard to call. V lost 0 bases, J lost 3 bases, and 15 bases lay in between. Germline V gives CDR1 LGHNA, CDR2 YNFKEQ. The CDR3 totals 17 residues. CDR3 coding DNA: TGTGCCAGCAGCCAAGAGGGCACAACGGTGGACAATCAGCCCCAGCATTTT. Amino acids: CASSQEGTTVDNQPQHF.